This T cell receptor beta chain was captured in a study of cytotoxic CD8 clonotypes in ibrutinib-treated CLL. Study-level information: The authors obtained response samples at a median of about 12 months of treatment, range 6 to 36. The average sample held roughly 250,000 productive templates and around 87,000 productive rearrangements.

Investigators sought sequencing depths of between 1 in 200,000 and 1 in 1 million T cells. Sequenced by immunoSEQ multiplex PCR; TCRdb stores in-frame clones only, minus some. Of about 200,000 clones in the sample, roughly three quarters were seen once. Concerning this clone: The target antigen is unknown.

Germline values: CDR1 SGHRS, CDR2 YFSETQ. V gave up 2 bases and J gave up 4 bases, with 7 bases separating them. The CDR3 has 12 residues. Points from the study as a whole: On treatment, the uncommon public clonotypes contracted or remained stable.

Sequences were derived from PBMCs, sampled after 12 months of ibrutinib treatment. V usage is TRBV5-1 and J usage is TRBJ2-7; D gene ambiguous. The TCR originated in a human donor with chronic lymphocytic leukemia. The CDR3 coding sequence is TGCGCCAGCAGCTTAGGAGAATACGAGCAGTACTTC. This translates into CASSLGEYEQYF.